Listed below are T cell receptor beta chains from one sample, sequenced in a study of blood T cells in healthy people across ages. Using its own MiXCR run on the 5' RACE reads, TCRdb lists one record per CDR3 protein. The sample shows some 750,000 distinct CDR3 sequences, about 20% of them seen only once. The sequenced sample was blood. All receptors come from a man in his sixties or seventies in good health. The CDR3 runs from the conserved cysteine through the conserved F or W. A D gene is named only where the DNA matches it firmly. Only some rows state a clone size, as once, few, many or a class for expanded clones.

d_call	v_call	clone_size	j_call	cdr3_aa	cdr3_nt
-	TRBV2	few	TRBJ1-2	CASSAQSRGYTF	TGTGCCAGCAGTGCGCAGAGCCGGGGCTACACCTTC
-	TRBV7-9	-	TRBJ1-4	CASSPPLLAAFAEKLFF	TGTGCCAGCAGCCCCCCTCTCTTAGCGGCCTTCGCTGAAAAACTGTTTTTT
-	TRBV7-9	-	TRBJ2-7	CASTLVMGQQYF	TGTGCCAGCACCTTGGTGATGGGCCAGCAGTACTTC
TRBD1	TRBV5-5	-	TRBJ1-4	CASSLAPGQFNEKLFF	TGTGCCAGCAGCTTGGCCCCGGGACAGTTTAATGAAAAACTGTTTTTT
-	TRBV2	-	TRBJ1-1	CASRVRDGNTEAFF	TGTGCCAGCAGAGTCCGGGACGGGAACACTGAAGCTTTCTTT
-	TRBV27	few	TRBJ2-1	CASSFPSQRHNEQFF	TGTGCCAGCAGTTTTCCCTCTCAAAGGCACAATGAGCAGTTCTTC
-	TRBV10-3	few	TRBJ1-3	CAIKWTSGNTIYF	TGTGCCATCAAGTGGACCTCTGGAAACACCATATATTTT
TRBD1	TRBV9	-	TRBJ1-2	CASSEWTGGVYGYTF	TGTGCCAGCAGCGAATGGACAGGCGGGGTCTATGGCTACACCTTC
TRBD2	TRBV7-2	few	TRBJ2-3	CASNIIAGGLTDTQYF	TGTGCCAGCAACATAATAGCGGGGGGGCTAACAGATACGCAGTATTTT
TRBD2	TRBV20-1	-	TRBJ2-3	CSARALAGATDTQYF	TGCAGTGCTAGAGCTTTAGCGGGGGCCACAGATACGCAGTATTTT
-	TRBV20-1	-	TRBJ2-1	CSARVRGASGDEQFF	TGCAGTGCTAGAGTTCGGGGGGCGTCCGGGGATGAGCAGTTCTTC
-	TRBV12-3/TRBV12-4	-	TRBJ1-2	CASSLAGQKYGYTF	TGTGCCAGCAGTTTAGCAGGACAGAAATATGGCTACACCTTC
-	TRBV29-1	few	TRBJ2-7	CSVVTGEDYEQYF	TGCAGCGTTGTTACGGGGGAAGACTACGAGCAGTACTTC
-	TRBV19	-	TRBJ1-1	CATSRGYTEAFF	TGTGCCACTAGTAGAGGTTACACTGAAGCTTTCTTT
TRBD1	TRBV29-1	few	TRBJ1-2	CSIKVRTGYGYTF	TGCAGCATCAAGGTCCGGACAGGCTATGGCTACACCTTC
-	TRBV29-1	-	TRBJ2-3	CSSAGTNTDTQYF	TGCAGCTCTGCTGGGACAAACACAGATACGCAGTATTTT
-	TRBV10-3	-	TRBJ2-1	CAISESGGNEQFF	TGTGCCATCAGTGAGTCGGGGGGAAATGAGCAGTTCTTC
-	TRBV24-1	-	TRBJ2-1	CAASDYRDAYNEQFF	TGTGCCGCCAGTGATTACCGGGACGCCTACAATGAGCAGTTCTTC
TRBD2	TRBV10-1	many	TRBJ2-1	CASSSGLAGSNEQFF	TGCGCCAGCAGTTCGGGACTAGCGGGAAGTAATGAGCAGTTCTTC
TRBD1	TRBV20-1	few	TRBJ2-7	CSAGTGSEQYF	TGCAGTGCAGGGACAGGGAGCGAGCAGTACTTC
TRBD1	TRBV5-8	many	TRBJ2-1	CASSLANTGTVNEQFF	TGTGCCAGCAGCTTGGCCAACACCGGGACAGTAAATGAGCAGTTCTTC
TRBD1	TRBV5-1	few	TRBJ2-5	CASSRDSLETQYF	TGCGCCAGCAGCAGGGACAGTCTGGAGACCCAGTACTTC
-	TRBV29-1	few	TRBJ2-1	CSVEDLYNEQFF	TGCAGCGTTGAAGATCTTTACAATGAGCAGTTCTTC
TRBD1	TRBV5-1	-	TRBJ2-2	CASSFDRGHTGELFF	TGCGCCAGCAGCTTTGACAGGGGGCACACCGGGGAGCTGTTTTTT
-	TRBV29-1	-	TRBJ1-1	CSVPRGENTEAFF	TGCAGCGTCCCCCGGGGCGAGAACACTGAAGCTTTCTTT
TRBD1	TRBV7-2	few	TRBJ1-6	CASNLPLGTGSSPLHF	TGTGCCAGCAACTTACCCTTGGGGACAGGGAGTTCACCCCTCCACTTT
TRBD2	TRBV19	-	TRBJ2-1	CASSKAGGPNEQFF	TGTGCCAGTAGTAAAGCGGGAGGGCCCAATGAGCAGTTCTTC
-	TRBV7-9	few	TRBJ2-3	CASAQGTHGTQYF	TGTGCCAGCGCCCAGGGAACACACGGTACGCAGTATTTT
-	TRBV7-9	few	TRBJ1-4	CASSMDSYNEKLFF	TGTGCCAGCAGCATGGACAGTTATAATGAAAAACTGTTTTTT
TRBD2	TRBV27	few	TRBJ2-5	CASSLPTSVGEQLF	TGTGCCAGCAGTTTGCCCACTAGCGTCGGAGAGCAGCTCTTC
TRBD2	TRBV10-3	many	TRBJ2-5	CAISERLAEETQYF	TGTGCCATCAGTGAGCGGCTAGCGGAAGAGACCCAGTACTTC
TRBD1	TRBV29-1	-	TRBJ2-1	CSVEVTGDGEQFF	TGCAGCGTTGAAGTAACAGGGGACGGTGAGCAGTTCTTC
-	TRBV25-1	-	TRBJ2-3	CASSADRGEYF	TGTGCCAGCAGTGCGGACCGCGGGGAGTATTTT
-	TRBV7-9	many	TRBJ2-5	CASSLFVQETQYF	TGTGCCAGCAGCTTATTCGTCCAAGAGACCCAGTACTTC
TRBD1	TRBV29-1	few	TRBJ1-2	CSDRTGGFGYTF	TGCAGCGATCGGACAGGGGGCTTTGGCTACACCTTC
-	TRBV11-2	-	TRBJ1-1	CASSREPGTEAFF	TGTGCCAGCAGCCGCGAACCAGGGACTGAAGCTTTCTTT
-	TRBV20-1	few	TRBJ1-5	CSAGLGSGGNQPQHF	TGCAGTGCTGGCCTCGGGTCTGGGGGCAATCAGCCCCAGCATTTT
-	TRBV20-1	-	TRBJ1-1	CSAPSGQMNTEAFF	TGCAGTGCCCCTTCGGGACAAATGAACACTGAAGCTTTCTTT
-	TRBV12-3/TRBV12-4	few	TRBJ2-3	CASSLARQRDTQYF	TGTGCCAGCAGTTTAGCCCGACAGAGAGATACGCAGTATTTT
-	TRBV10-3	few	TRBJ1-5	CAISEYTDRPQHF	TGTGCCATCAGTGAATATACGGATCGGCCCCAGCATTTT
TRBD1	TRBV14	-	TRBJ1-6	CASSLEGQGNSPLRF	TGTGCCAGCAGCCTTGAGGGACAGGGGAATTCACCCCTCCGCTTT
-	TRBV4-1	-	TRBJ2-4	CASSQELAKKNIQYF	TGCGCCAGCAGCCAAGAACTGGCTAAAAAAAACATTCAGTACTTC
-	TRBV7-6	-	TRBJ2-7	CASSFEQYF	TGTGCCAGCAGCTTCGAGCAGTACTTC
-	TRBV9	once	TRBJ1-2	CASSVGEGSYGYTF	TGTGCCAGCAGCGTAGGGGAGGGGAGTTATGGCTACACCTTC
-	TRBV10-3	-	TRBJ2-3	CAISDGGPTDTQYF	TGTGCCATCAGTGACGGGGGGCCCACAGATACGCAGTATTTT
-	TRBV3-1	-	TRBJ1-1	CASSQGWGDRTEAFF	TGTGCCAGCAGCCAAGGTTGGGGGGATCGCACTGAAGCTTTCTTT
-	TRBV7-7	few	TRBJ2-5	CASSLEYGIQEAQYF	TGTGCCAGCAGCTTAGAGTACGGGATACAAGAGGCCCAGTACTTC
TRBD2	TRBV6-5	few	TRBJ2-3	CASSFDSIAGSRTDTQYF	TGTGCCAGCAGTTTTGACTCAATAGCGGGGTCTCGCACAGATACGCAGTATTTT